This passage covers 3 T cell receptor beta chains from one sample sequenced in a study of vaccination and CD4 T cells after COVID-19. No antigens are known for them. Described treatment: roughly nine-day PBMC culture with coronavirus spike peptide pools or control peptides (ViraFEST assay). Oncomine TCR Beta short-read sequencing was applied to DNA from cultured CD4+ T cells. TCRdb used MiXCR to reprocess the PCR reads, holding one entry per CDR3 protein. The sample shows roughly 7,900 distinct CDR3 sequences, under 25% of them seen only once. The sequencing input was cultured CD4+ T cells from blood. Receptors originate from a human donor with COVID-19.

This clonotype was seen a single time. The CDR3 is CASGDRVYGYTF. DNA for the CDR3: TGTGCCAGCGGCGATAGGGTTTATGGCTACACCTTC. The genes are TRBV7-8 and TRBJ1-2; D remains ambiguous. Germline V CDR1 and CDR2: SGHVS, FQNEAQ. The CDR3 contains 12 residues. Trimming pared 8 bases from V and 5 bases from J, leaving 12 bases between. The whole variable domain, remainder taken from reference TRBV7-8 and TRBJ1-2, is GAGVSQSPRYKVAKRGQDVALRCDPISGHVSLFWYQQALGQGPEFLTYFQNEAQLDKSGLPSDRFFAERPEGSVSTLKIQRTQQEDSAVYLCASGDRVYGYTFGSGTRLTVV.

This chain's CDR3 is CASSLDWTVTEAFF. The CDR3 DNA follows: TGTGCCAGCAGCTTAGATTGGACAGTCACTGAAGCTTTCTTT. The rearrangement uses TRBV11-2 and TRBJ1-1, with D perhaps TRBD1 (6 bases). Germline CDR1 is SGHAT and CDR2 is FQNNGV. The CDR3 contains 14 residues. Trimming removed 0 bases at V and 4 bases at J, with 9 bases between.

The J gene is TRBJ1-1, the V gene TRBV7-2; D is ambiguous. CDR1 is SGHTA and CDR2 is FQGNSA in the germline V gene. The germline V and J ends were trimmed by 5 bases and 0 bases, with 1 base remaining between them. The CDR3 totals 11 residues. CDR3 in DNA: TGTGCCAGCAGCGTGAACACTGAAGCTTTCTTT. It is translated as CASSVNTEAFF.